Sequencing of this TCR beta chain was carried out in a study of identical twins. Study-level findings and limits: For cord blood, abundant beta clonotypes had fewer insertions, unlike memory repertoires, which showed none.

The CDR3 has 13 amino acids. The V gene lost 9 bases and the J gene lost 9 bases, with 18 bases spanning the gap. The V gene's germline CDR1 is SGHTA and CDR2 FQGTGA. MiXCR was run by TCRdb on the 5' RACE reads, yielding one entry per CDR3 protein. The sample carries 700,000 or so distinct CDR3 sequences, around 20% recorded once. This clonotype was found a few times. Its antigen remains unknown. These same records also appear under a second study, on T cells expressing NK-cell markers.

The gene calls are TRBV7-3 and TRBJ2-1; D gene unclear. The origin of this receptor is a young woman in good health. Sequencing input: PBMCs. The CDR3 nucleotides read TGTGCCAGTAACGGGCCCTACGGCGGTGAGCAGTTCTTC. This codes for CASNGPYGGEQFF.